Listed below are T cell receptor beta chains from one sample, sequenced in a study of blood T cell repertoires in COVID-19. Produced via immunoSEQ multiplex PCR; TCRdb's table is partial and in-frame only. The sample lists approximately 15,000 clones; roughly 84% were seen once. Material for sequencing was peripheral blood. All receptors derive from a man aged 50 to 60 with active COVID-19. Both conserved end residues are part of each CDR3. Each record gives: D gene, V gene, clone size, J gene, CDR3 protein, CDR3 DNA. D genes are given only for firm matches. Only part of the rows carry a size: once, few, many, or a class if the clone is expanded.

>-|TRBV2|-|TRBJ1-2
CASSEALREGRGYTF
TGTGCCAGCAGTGAAGCGCTCCGGGAGGGTCGCGGCTACACCTTC
>TRBD2|TRBV29-1|-|TRBJ2-1
CSVEAGLAGGEQFF
TGCAGCGTTGAAGCGGGACTAGCGGGAGGGGAGCAGTTCTTC
>TRBD1|TRBV30|-|TRBJ1-4
CAWSDEETGGVGEKLFF
TGTGCCTGGAGCGACGAGGAGACAGGGGGCGTTGGAGAAAAACTGTTTTTT
>-|TRBV5-6|-|TRBJ2-7
CASSPPAEASSEQYF
TGTGCCAGCAGCCCCCCCGCGGAGGCTTCGTCCGAGCAGTACTTC
>TRBD1|TRBV7-9|-|TRBJ2-5
CASSSDDRGTWETQYF
TGTGCCAGCAGCTCTGACGACAGGGGAACATGGGAGACCCAGTACTTC
>-|TRBV10-2|-|TRBJ2-7
CASSLPHRAFEQYF
TGCGCCAGTTCACTTCCCCACAGGGCCTTCGAGCAGTACTTC
>-|TRBV3-1/TRBV3-2|-|TRBJ2-7
CASSPRAHWAYEQYF
TGTGCCAGCAGCCCCAGGGCCCACTGGGCCTACGAGCAGTACTTC
>-|TRBV6-5|-|TRBJ2-7
CASIADSYEQYF
TGTGCCAGCATAGCGGATTCCTACGAGCAGTACTTC
>TRBD2|TRBV5-6|-|TRBJ2-7
CASSPSGGRHEQYF
TGTGCCAGCAGCCCCTCTGGCGGGAGACACGAGCAGTACTTC
>-|TRBV28|-|TRBJ2-3
CASRPDGDVPDTQYF
TGTGCCAGCAGACCGGACGGGGATGTCCCAGATACGCAGTATTTT
>TRBD2|TRBV7-9|-|TRBJ2-1
CASSDRAGGLYNEQFF
TGTGCCAGCAGCGACAGAGCGGGAGGGCTTTACAATGAGCAGTTCTTC
>-|TRBV27|-|TRBJ2-7
CASSLLGLSSYEQYF
TGTGCCAGCAGTTTACTAGGACTGAGCTCCTACGAGCAGTACTTC
>-|TRBV6-5|-|TRBJ1-1
CASSYGTLRSEAFF
TGTGCCAGCAGTTACGGGACACTACGCTCTGAAGCTTTCTTT
>TRBD2|TRBV10-3|once|TRBJ2-1
CAISSERETSSYNEQFF
TGTGCCATCAGTAGCGAGCGGGAGACGAGCTCCTACAATGAGCAGTTCTTC
>TRBD1|TRBV5-1|few|TRBJ2-1
CASSSAPTGATGNEQFF
TGCGCCAGCAGCTCTGCGCCGACAGGGGCAACTGGGAATGAGCAGTTCTTC
>-|TRBV19|-|TRBJ1-5
CASSIGGVGGNQPQHF
TGTGCCAGTAGTATCGGGGGCGTCGGGGGGAATCAGCCCCAGCATTTT
>TRBD2|TRBV7-6|-|TRBJ2-1
CASSLGGGIGGRRRKAYNEQFF
TGTGCCAGCAGCTTAGGCGGGGGAATTGGGGGGAGGCGCCGAAAGGCCTACAATGAGCAGTTCTTC
>TRBD2|TRBV4-1|-|TRBJ2-7
CASSQTSGTYEQYF
TGCGCCAGCAGCCAAACTAGCGGGACCTACGAGCAGTACTTC
>-|TRBV9|-|TRBJ2-2
CASRGGGELFF
TGTGCCAGCCGGGGAGGCGGGGAGCTGTTTTTT
>-|TRBV25-1|-|TRBJ1-2
CAYSPQGYYGYTF
TGTGCCTACTCCCCTCAGGGTTACTATGGCTACACCTTC
>TRBD2|TRBV5-1|-|TRBJ2-3
CASTPSGGYTDTQYF
TGCGCCAGCACCCCTAGCGGGGGATACACAGATACGCAGTATTTT
>-|TRBV21-1|-|TRBJ2-7
CASSKEVITTSGSSYEQYF
TGTGCCAGCAGCAAAGAGGTCATAACGACTAGCGGGAGCTCCTACGAGCAGTACTTC
>-|TRBV27|once|TRBJ2-1
CASSLSFRGNEQFF
TGTGCCAGCAGTTTATCGTTCCGGGGGAATGAGCAGTTCTTC
>-|TRBV7-8|-|TRBJ2-2
CASSLIQNANTGELFF
TGTGCCAGCAGCTTGATACAGAACGCGAACACCGGGGAGCTGTTTTTT
>-|TRBV3-1/TRBV3-2|-|TRBJ2-1
CASSQGGPTFTEQFF
TGTGCCAGCAGCCAGGGGGGTCCCACCTTCACTGAGCAGTTCTTC
>-|TRBV7-8|-|TRBJ1-1
CASSLAIWGAEYTEAFF
TGTGCCAGCAGCTTAGCGATTTGGGGCGCGGAGTACACTGAAGCTTTCTTT
>-|TRBV5-4|-|TRBJ1-1
CASSLDVGAAEAFF
TGTGCCAGCAGCTTGGACGTGGGGGCCGCGGAAGCTTTCTTT
>TRBD2|TRBV7-9|-|TRBJ2-1
CASSRTLAGGQLYNEQFF
TGTGCCAGCAGCAGAACCCTAGCGGGAGGACAGTTATACAATGAGCAGTTCTTC
>-|TRBV21-1|-|TRBJ2-1
CASSDPSETQFF
TGTGCCAGCAGCGACCCTAGCGAAACGCAGTTCTTC
>-|TRBV5-1|-|TRBJ2-7
CASSLGLGSYEQYF
TGCGCCAGCAGCTTGGGACTAGGTTCCTACGAGCAGTACTTC
>TRBD2|TRBV4-1|-|TRBJ2-1
CASSHFPSGRGYEQFF
TGCGCCAGCAGCCACTTCCCTAGCGGGAGAGGGTATGAGCAGTTCTTC
>TRBD1|TRBV6-2/TRBV6-3|few|TRBJ1-2
CASSHPTGERGYGYTF
TGTGCCAGCAGCCACCCTACAGGGGAAAGAGGCTATGGCTACACCTTC
>-|TRBV7-9|-|TRBJ2-1
CASSGDYNPNNEQFF
TGTGCCAGCAGCGGTGACTACAACCCAAACAATGAGCAGTTCTTC
>-|TRBV7-7|-|TRBJ2-1
CASSIGLDAYNEQFF
TGTGCCAGCAGCATAGGCCTAGATGCCTACAATGAGCAGTTCTTC
>TRBD2|TRBV27|-|TRBJ2-7
CASSIVRGLGFYEQYF
TGTGCCAGCAGTATCGTACGGGGACTAGGTTTCTACGAGCAGTACTTC
>-|TRBV9|-|TRBJ2-1
CASSGYGVSSYNEQFF
TGTGCCAGCAGTGGCTACGGGGTAAGCTCCTACAATGAGCAGTTCTTC
>TRBD1|TRBV4-1|medium-sized|TRBJ2-1
CASSQASLGGFSSYNEQFF
TGCGCCAGCAGCCAAGCGTCCCTAGGGGGCTTCAGCTCCTACAATGAGCAGTTCTTC
>TRBD2|TRBV2|-|TRBJ2-3
CASSEGTSGRAADTQYF
TGTGCCAGCAGTGAGGGGACTAGCGGGAGGGCCGCAGATACGCAGTATTTT
>TRBD1|TRBV5-6|-|TRBJ1-1
CASSSDRAAEAFF
TGTGCCAGCAGCTCCGACAGGGCGGCTGAAGCTTTCTTT
>-|TRBV28|-|TRBJ2-7
CASSRPSEQYF
TGTGCCAGCAGTAGACCTAGCGAGCAGTACTTC
>TRBD1|TRBV6-5|-|TRBJ1-2
CASSYSDRGRGYGYTF
TGTGCCAGCAGTTACTCGGACAGGGGGCGCGGCTATGGCTACACCTTC
>TRBD2|TRBV4-1|-|TRBJ2-3
CASSQVAGDSTDTQYF
TGCGCCAGCAGCCAAGTAGCGGGAGATAGCACAGATACGCAGTATTTT
>-|TRBV27|-|TRBJ2-1
CASTHSSTYNEQFF
TGTGCCAGTACCCACAGTTCCACCTACAATGAGCAGTTCTTC
>TRBD2|TRBV30|once|TRBJ2-3
CAWSRTSGSPLIADTQYF
TGTGCCTGGAGTCGGACTAGCGGGAGCCCATTGATCGCAGATACGCAGTATTTT
>TRBD1|TRBV18|-|TRBJ2-1
CASSLTGVTYNEQFF
TGTGCCAGCTCACTCACAGGGGTCACCTACAATGAGCAGTTCTTC
>-|TRBV19|-|TRBJ1-5
CASGFGYHSNQPQHF
TGTGCCAGTGGATTCGGGTACCATAGCAATCAGCCCCAGCATTTT
>-|TRBV7-3|-|TRBJ1-5
CASIHSKQGPQCNQPQHF
TGTGCCAGCATCCATTCCAAACAGGGACCGCAGTGCAATCAGCCCCAGCATTTT
>TRBD1|TRBV27|-|TRBJ2-1
CASSSRDRVYNEQFF
TGTGCCAGCAGTTCCCGGGACAGGGTCTACAATGAGCAGTTCTTC
>TRBD1|TRBV4-2|-|TRBJ2-2
CASSQEGTGAFGELFF
TGTGCCAGCAGCCAAGAGGGGACAGGGGCGTTCGGGGAGCTGTTTTTT
>-|TRBV29-1|-|TRBJ2-1
CSALGGNEQFF
TGCAGCGCCCTCGGTGGCAATGAGCAGTTCTTC
>TRBD2|TRBV6-5|-|TRBJ2-1
CASSYRGLAEYNEQFF
TGTGCCAGCAGTTACCGGGGACTAGCGGAGTACAATGAGCAGTTCTTC
>TRBD1|TRBV28|-|TRBJ1-5
CASSLDRGNQPQHF
TGTGCCAGCAGCCTTGACAGGGGAAATCAGCCCCAGCATTTT
>-|TRBV27|-|TRBJ2-7
CASSPTGSSYEQYF
TGTGCCAGCAGTCCGACTGGGAGCTCCTACGAGCAGTACTTC
>-|TRBV6-5|-|TRBJ2-7
CASSYSAGIEQYF
TGTGCCAGCAGTTACTCGGCAGGGATCGAGCAGTACTTC
>-|TRBV4-1|-|TRBJ1-2
CASSQDQTGIYGYTF
TGCGCCAGCAGCCAAGATCAAACAGGGATCTATGGCTACACCTTC